Below, 32 T cell receptor beta chains from the same sample are listed, as sequenced in a study of blood T cell repertoires in COVID-19. Libraries were prepared by immunoSEQ multiplex PCR; TCRdb keeps only in-frame clonotypes and omits some of them. The data hold about 50,000 clones, with roughly 91% observed a single time. Sequencing was done on a sample of peripheral blood. Every receptor here comes from a human donor in a cohort sampled during active COVID-19.

This sequence joins TRBV27 and TRBJ2-1, with 7 bases lining up with TRBD1. CDR1 and CDR2 from the germline V gene are MNHEY and SMNVEV (reference sequence). V was pared by 2 bases and J by 0 bases, with 4 bases of the junction left unmatched. The CDR3 extends over 16 amino acids. CDR3 DNA sequence: TGTGCCAGCAGTTTAAGGGGACAGATCTCCTACAATGAGCAGTTCTTC. It codes for CASSLRGQISYNEQFF.

The rearrangement joins TRBV7-2 to TRBJ2-1; TRBD2 matches at 7 bases. This CDR3 is built from 15 residues. V dropped 2 bases and J dropped 5; count of bases not matched to a gene: 6. From germline, CDR1 is SGHTA and CDR2 FQGNSA. The CDR3 nucleotides read TGTGCCAGCAGCTTATCGGGACTAAGAAACAATGAGCAGTTCTTC. As protein: CASSLSGLRNNEQFF.

The gene calls are TRBV18 and TRBJ2-7; a possible D gene is TRBD1 (6 bases). The germline V gene encodes CDR1 KGHSH and CDR2 LQKENI. Trimming shortened V by 3 bases and J by 7 bases, and 13 bases separated the two germline ends. The CDR3 is 13 amino acids. CDR3 sequence: CASSPEQGREQYF. In DNA form, the CDR3 reads TGTGCCAGCTCACCCGAACAGGGTCGAGAGCAGTACTTC.

The chain has TRBV19 and TRBJ1-1, with a tentative D call TRBD1 (5 bases). With 6 bases removed from V and 1 base from J, the gap between germline ends came to 21 bases. Germline V gives CDR1 LNHDA, CDR2 SQIVND (reference sequence). The CDR3 covers 17 residues. The chain's CDR3 is CASRVAATIQGNTEAFF. The CDR3 region has the DNA TGTGCCAGTAGGGTCGCGGCGACCATTCAGGGGAACACTGAAGCTTTCTTT. Based on the CDR3 plus reference TRBV19 and TRBJ1-1, the full variable domain is DGGITQSPKYLFRKEGQNVTLSCEQNLNHDAMYWYRQDPGQGLRLIYYSQIVNDFQKGDIAEGYSVSREKKESFPLTVTSAQKNPTAFYLCASRVAATIQGNTEAFFGQGTRLTVV.

The chain links TRBV3-1 (or the pseudogene TRBV3-2) to TRBJ2-1, with TRBD2 identical over 9 bases. J was trimmed by 8 bases and V by 1 base; bases with no gene match: 9. Looked up from germline, CDR1 is LGHDT and CDR2 is YNNKEL (reference sequence). This CDR3 contains 16 residues. This CDR3 reads CASSQGVASGNDEQFF. CDR3 nucleotide sequence: TGTGCCAGCAGCCAAGGAGTAGCTAGCGGGAACGATGAGCAGTTCTTC.

The chain couples TRBV6-9 to TRBJ1-5; D gene unclear. Trimming left V 3 bases short and J 6 bases short, with 9 bases between. CDR3 length: 13 amino acids. Germline CDR1 reads MNHGY; CDR2 reads SVAAGI. The CDR3 loop is CASSYSETQPQHF. Written as DNA, the CDR3 is TGTGCCAGCAGTTACAGCGAAACTCAGCCCCAGCATTTT.

J is TRBJ1-6 and V is TRBV7-8; 7 bases are a match to TRBD1. Unmatched junction bases numbered 4, after V lost 5 bases and J lost 6 bases. CDR1 SGHVS and CDR2 FQNEAQ come from the germline V gene. This CDR3 has 14 amino acids. Written as DNA, the CDR3 is TGTGCCAGCAGCCTTAGGGACAGTAATTCACCCCTCCACTTT. Residues: CASSLRDSNSPLHF.

This chain uses TRBV13 with TRBJ1-2; D is ambiguous. Germline V gene sequence: CDR1 PRHDT, CDR2 FYEKMQ (reference sequence). Trimming removed 0 bases from V and 9 bases from J, with 8 bases in between. The CDR3 spans 12 residues. CDR3 sequence (DNA): TGTGCCAGCAGCTTAGGGGAGATGAGCTACACCTTC. As protein: CASSLGEMSYTF.

This chain links TRBV2 with TRBJ1-5, with D tentatively TRBD1 (5 bases). The CDR3 is made up of 15 amino acids. V lost 3 bases to trimming and J lost 5 bases, with 14 bases between them. CDR1 is SNHLY, CDR2 FYNNEI, per germline. This CDR3 is CASSDMPGGYQPQHF. The CDR3 DNA reads TGTGCCAGCAGTGATATGCCCGGGGGGTATCAGCCCCAGCATTTT.

The chain is built from TRBV15 and TRBJ1-2; 7 nucleotides match TRBD1. This CDR3 has 15 residues. Germline CDR1 is LNHNV and CDR2 is YYDKDF (reference sequence). The ends lost 1 base at V and 9 bases at J; junction bases unmatched: 11. The CDR3 reads CATSRARGTALRYTF. The DNA of the CDR3 is TGTGCCACCAGCAGAGCTCGGGGGACAGCTCTTCGCTACACCTTC. Using reference TRBV15 and TRBJ1-2 for the parts outside the CDR3, the full variable domain is DAMVIQNPRYQVTQFGKPVTLSCSQTLNHNVMYWYQQKSSQAPKLLFHYYDKDFNNEADTPDNFQSRRPNTSFCFLDIRSPGLGDTAMYLCATSRARGTALRYTFGSGTRLTVV.

This clone was picked up one time. The rearrangement uses TRBV12-5 and TRBJ2-4; tentative D call: TRBD2 (5 bases). CDR1 is LGHNT, CDR2 FRNRAP, per germline. CDR3 length equals 16 residues. Trimming took 5 bases from V and 4 from J, leaving 18 bases between them. CDR3 loop: CASGLGLRPMKNIQYF. The CDR3 DNA reads as TGTGCTAGTGGTCTAGGACTGAGGCCCATGAAAAACATTCAGTACTTC.

This clone appeared a single time. The chain employs TRBV30 and TRBJ1-2; D perhaps matches TRBD1 (5 bases). The CDR3 is made up of 12 amino acids. Deletions cut 5 bases from V and 2 bases from J, with 9 bases between. Germline values: CDR1 GTSNPN, CDR2 SVGIG (reference sequence). The CDR3 sequence: CAWEEGNYGYTF. The CDR3 nucleotides are TGTGCCTGGGAGGAGGGGAACTATGGCTACACCTTC.

The V call is TRBV19, the J call TRBJ1-5, with D perhaps TRBD1 (5 bases). The length of the CDR3 is 16 residues. Germline values: CDR1 LNHDA, CDR2 SQIVND (reference sequence). The V end was cut by 8 bases, the J end by 0 bases, with 17 bases between. The CDR3 DNA reads TGTGCCAGTTCATTAAGGGGTGTGGATAGCAATCAGCCCCAGCATTTT. It codes for CASSLRGVDSNQPQHF.

The chain joins TRBV30 to TRBJ1-1; D call uncertain. The V end was cut by 5 bases, the J end by 0 bases, with 16 bases between. Germline-derived CDR1 and CDR2 are GTSNPN and SVGIG (reference sequence). This CDR3 has 15 residues. The CDR3: CAWERRGGMNTEAFF. In DNA, the CDR3 is TGTGCCTGGGAGAGGAGAGGAGGGATGAACACTGAAGCTTTCTTT.

This clone occurred once. The rearrangement links TRBV5-8 to TRBJ2-1; TRBD1 matches at 9 bases. The CDR3 loop spans 16 amino acids. Germline V CDR1 and CDR2: SGHTS, YDEGEE. J lost 5 bases, V lost 4 bases, and 10 bases had no gene match. CDR3 nucleotides: TGTGCCAGCAGCCCGGGACAGGGTATACTTGACAATGAGCAGTTCTTC. It yields the protein CASSPGQGILDNEQFF.

This CDR3 is CASSPRQRETQYF. Written as DNA, the CDR3 is TGCGCCAGCAGTCCTAGACAGAGGGAGACCCAGTACTTC. V and J are TRBV23-1 and TRBJ2-5, with D maybe TRBD1 (5 bases). TRBV23-1 is labeled an ORF, and its function is uncertain. V lost 4 bases, J lost 5 bases, and 11 bases lay in between. CDR3 length: 13 residues.

V is TRBV29-1 and J is TRBJ2-3, with 10 bases lining up with TRBD2. CDR3 size: 17 residues. Losses at the gene ends were 7 bases for V and 6 bases for J; bases not matched to a gene: 19. Germline CDR1 and CDR2: SQVTM and ANQGSEA. The CDR3 sequence: CSGGERLAGYMLDTQYF. For the CDR3, the DNA is TGCAGCGGAGGGGAGCGACTAGCGGGCTACATGTTGGATACGCAGTATTTT.

This chain connects TRBV11-1 to TRBJ2-2; 7 bases agree with TRBD2. The germline gives CDR1 SGHAT, CDR2 FQDESV (reference sequence). The CDR3 loop spans 15 amino acids. The V gene end was trimmed by 3 bases and the J gene end by 2 bases; junction bases not matched to a gene: 3. CDR3 nucleotides: TGTGCCAGCAGCTTCGCGGGGGATAACACCGGGGAGCTGTTTTTT. Translating gives CASSFAGDNTGELFF.

The count of this clone is one. CDR3 residues: CASSSAGTGDVEQYF. The CDR3 nucleotides are TGTGCCAGCAGTTCAGCCGGGACAGGGGATGTCGAGCAGTACTTC. J is TRBJ2-7 and V is TRBV28; 10 bases match TRBD1. From germline, CDR1 is MDHEN and CDR2 SYDVKM. Trimming removed 4 bases from V and 6 bases from J; junction bases left unmatched: 9. This CDR3 contains 15 residues.

V gene TRBV27 combines with J gene TRBJ2-4; D uncertain. Germline V lookup: CDR1 MNHEY, CDR2 SMNVEV (reference sequence). The CDR3 is 15 residues long. V lost 3 bases and J lost 2, with 11 bases in between. CDR3 residues: CASSLKTLSKNIQYF. CDR3 in DNA: TGTGCCAGCAGTTTGAAGACTCTATCCAAAAACATTCAGTACTTC.

With regard to this clone: One end of the junction is discordant with germline, which a read error may explain. V and J are TRBV7-6 and TRBJ2-5; 8 bases fit TRBD2. Germline CDR1 is SGHVS and CDR2 is FNYEAQ. There are 14 residues in the CDR3. DNA for the CDR3: TGTGCCAGCAACTTAATAGCGGGGCAAGAGACCCAGTACTTC. This sequence encodes CASNLIAGQETQYF. Using reference TRBV7-6 and TRBJ2-5 for the parts outside the CDR3, the full variable domain is GAGVSQSPRYKVTKRGQDVALRCDPISGHVSLYWYRQALGQGPEFLTYFNYEAQQDKSGLPNDRFSAERPEGSISTLTIQRTEQRDSAMYRCASNLIAGQETQYFGPGTRLLVL.

V is TRBV27 and J is TRBJ2-2; 11 nucleotides line up with TRBD2. The V gene end was trimmed by 5 bases and the J gene end by 1 base; junction bases not matched to a gene: 9. The CDR3 has 18 amino acids. CDR1 and CDR2 from the germline V gene are MNHEY and SMNVEV (reference sequence). The CDR3 region has the DNA TGTGCCAGCAGTACGATACTAGCGGGGGCCGAGAACACCGGGGAGCTGTTTTTT. This sequence encodes CASSTILAGAENTGELFF.

There are a few counts of this clone. The sample holds other DNA sequences that translate to the same CDR3. The genes are TRBV6-1 and TRBJ2-3; 10 bases are shared with TRBD2. V shed 3 bases, J shed 4 bases, and the junction held 4 bases outside the gene matches. Germline V gives CDR1 MNHNS, CDR2 SASEGT. There are 15 residues in the CDR3. In DNA, the CDR3 is TGTGCCAGCAGTGAGACTCTAGCGGGGGCAGATACGCAGTATTTT. Its protein is CASSETLAGADTQYF.

The chain combines TRBV9 with TRBJ2-2; TRBD2 might be the D (7 bases). The CDR3 loop spans 15 amino acids. CDR1 and CDR2 (germline): SGDLS, YYNGEE. The V gene lost 3 bases and the J gene lost 2 bases, with 11 bases spanning the gap. The CDR3 sequence is CASSGAGANTGELFF. The CDR3 region has the DNA TGTGCCAGCAGCGGCGCGGGGGCAAACACCGGGGAGCTGTTTTTT.

The CDR3 nucleotides read TGTGCCAGCAGCGTGGGACAGGGGGCGACTGAAGCTTTCTTT. This translates into CASSVGQGATEAFF. V usage is TRBV7-2 and J usage is TRBJ1-1; 12 nucleotides align to TRBD1. Germline assignment: CDR1 SGHTA and CDR2 FQGNSA. The CDR3 length is 14 residues. The trim removed 5 bases at V and 5 bases at J, leaving 3 bases unmatched.

V is TRBV6-5 and J is TRBJ1-4; a weak D match, TRBD1 (6 bases). Per germline, CDR1 MNHEY and CDR2 SVGAGI. Trimming shortened V by 6 bases and J by 5 bases, and 13 bases separated the two germline ends. The CDR3 totals 14 residues. The CDR3 spells CASRRGGGNEKLFF. As DNA, the CDR3 is TGTGCCAGCAGGAGAGGGGGGGGAAATGAAAAACTGTTTTTT.

This clone was seen a single time. The chain uses TRBV28 and TRBJ1-4; the D gene is possibly TRBD1 (6 bases). This CDR3 has 18 amino acids. Germline assignment: CDR1 MDHEN and CDR2 SYDVKM. Trimming shortened V by 8 bases and J by 3 bases, and 25 bases separated the two germline ends. DNA of the CDR3: TGTGCCAGCCAGTTTTTTAAGCCCGACGACAGGCCTAATGAAAAACTGTTTTTT. Its protein product is CASQFFKPDDRPNEKLFF.

V is TRBV5-4 and J is TRBJ2-7; TRBD2 agrees at 8 bases. The trim removed 0 bases at V and 6 bases at J, leaving 5 bases unmatched. Germline assignment: CDR1 SGHNT and CDR2 YYREEE (reference sequence). The CDR3 contains 14 residues. DNA for the CDR3: TGTGCCAGCAGCTTGGACCTTAGCGGGACCGAGCAGTACGTC. Encoded protein: CASSLDLSGTEQYV.

This sequence joins TRBV19 and TRBJ2-3; TRBD2 agrees at 7 bases. V was clipped by 8 bases and J by 3 bases; unmatched bases: 11. Germline-derived CDR1 and CDR2 are LNHDA and SQIVND (reference sequence). This CDR3 has 15 amino acids. CDR3 sequence reads: CASSPLGGSTDTQYF. The CDR3 DNA reads as TGTGCCAGTTCCCCCTTGGGAGGGTCTACAGATACGCAGTATTTT.

The V call is TRBV28, the J call TRBJ1-5; D gene unclear. The V gene lost 5 bases and the J gene lost 4 bases, with 6 bases spanning the gap. CDR1 is MDHEN and CDR2 is SYDVKM in the germline V gene. The CDR3 totals 12 residues. The CDR3 is CASSPPNQPQHF. The CDR3 DNA reads TGTGCCAGCAGTCCCCCTAATCAGCCCCAGCATTTT.

Note on this clone: The germline gene is not matched at one end of the junction; a read error may be the cause. The chain employs TRBV3-1 (or the pseudogene TRBV3-2) and TRBJ2-7, with 14 bases aligning to TRBD2. The CDR3 spans 11 residues. Germline lookup yields CDR1 LGHDT and CDR2 YNNKEL (reference sequence). The CDR3 sequence: CASSPGLAGVF. Written as DNA, the CDR3 is TGTGCCAGCAGCCCGGGACTAGCGGGAGTATTC.

The chain joins TRBV5-1 to TRBJ1-1; 8 positions agree with TRBD1. CDR3 length: 16 amino acids. The ends lost 6 bases at V and 5 bases at J; junction bases unmatched: 15. Germline CDR1 is SGHRS and CDR2 is YFSETQ. The CDR3 region is CASTFNSGQGGTEAFF. CDR3 DNA sequence: TGCGCCAGCACTTTCAACTCTGGACAGGGTGGGACTGAAGCTTTCTTT.